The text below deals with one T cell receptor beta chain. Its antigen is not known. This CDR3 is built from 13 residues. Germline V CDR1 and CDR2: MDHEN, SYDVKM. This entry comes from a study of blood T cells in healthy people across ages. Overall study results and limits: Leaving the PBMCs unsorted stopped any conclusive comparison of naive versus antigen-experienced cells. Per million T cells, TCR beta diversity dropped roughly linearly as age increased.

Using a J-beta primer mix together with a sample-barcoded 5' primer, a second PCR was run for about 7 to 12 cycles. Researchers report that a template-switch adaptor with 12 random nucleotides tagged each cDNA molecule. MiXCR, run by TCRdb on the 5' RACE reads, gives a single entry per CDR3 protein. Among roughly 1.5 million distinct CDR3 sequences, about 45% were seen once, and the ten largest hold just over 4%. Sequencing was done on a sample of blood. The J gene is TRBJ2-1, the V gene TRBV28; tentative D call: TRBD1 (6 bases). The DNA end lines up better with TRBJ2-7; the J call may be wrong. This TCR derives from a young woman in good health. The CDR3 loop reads CASRGHTYNEQYF. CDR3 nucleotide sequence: TGTGCCAGCAGGGGACATACCTACAATGAGCAGTACTTC.